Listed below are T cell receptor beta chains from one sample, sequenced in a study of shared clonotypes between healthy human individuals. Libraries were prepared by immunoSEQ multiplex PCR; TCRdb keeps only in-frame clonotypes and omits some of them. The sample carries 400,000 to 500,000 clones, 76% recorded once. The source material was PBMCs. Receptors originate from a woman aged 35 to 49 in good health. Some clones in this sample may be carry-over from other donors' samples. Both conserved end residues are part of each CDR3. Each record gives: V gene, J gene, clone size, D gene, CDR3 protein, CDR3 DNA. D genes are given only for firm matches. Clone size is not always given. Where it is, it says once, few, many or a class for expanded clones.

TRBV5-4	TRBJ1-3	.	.	CASSFSTGSGNTIYF	TGTGCCAGCAGCTTTTCGACAGGCTCTGGAAACACCATATATTTT
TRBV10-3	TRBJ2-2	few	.	CAIPAETANTGELFF	TGTGCCATCCCGGCGGAGACCGCGAACACCGGGGAGCTGTTTTTT
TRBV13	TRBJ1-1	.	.	CASSLGHTNTEAFF	TGTGCCAGCAGCTTAGGGCACACGAACACTGAAGCTTTCTTT
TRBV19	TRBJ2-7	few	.	CASSIPGVGYEQYF	TGTGCCAGTAGTATCCCGGGAGTTGGTTACGAGCAGTACTTC
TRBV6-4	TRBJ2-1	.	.	CASSDGYLDEQFF	TGTGCCAGCAGTGACGGCTACCTCGATGAGCAGTTCTTC
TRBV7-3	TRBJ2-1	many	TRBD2	CASSLAGAQYNEQFF	TGTGCCAGCAGCTTGGCGGGAGCGCAATACAATGAGCAGTTCTTC
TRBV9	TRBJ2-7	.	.	CASSPRGGWGEQYF	TGTGCCAGCAGCCCCCGGGGCGGTTGGGGAGAGCAGTACTTC
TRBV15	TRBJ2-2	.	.	CATSRGAWQDTGELFF	TGTGCCACCAGCAGAGGTGCCTGGCAGGACACCGGGGAGCTGTTTTTT
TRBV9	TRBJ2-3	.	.	CASSVGWGQGGADTQYF	TGTGCCAGCAGCGTAGGTTGGGGACAAGGTGGCGCAGATACGCAGTATTTT
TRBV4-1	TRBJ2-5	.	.	CASSHVGRFQETQYF	TGCGCCAGCAGCCACGTGGGCCGTTTCCAAGAGACCCAGTACTTC
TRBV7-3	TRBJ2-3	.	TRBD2	CASSLSLAGRDTQYF	TGTGCCAGCAGCTTAAGCCTAGCGGGACGAGATACGCAGTATTTT
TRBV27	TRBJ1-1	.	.	CASSSAGGLTEAFF	TGTGCCAGCAGTTCGGCAGGCGGCCTTACTGAAGCTTTCTTT
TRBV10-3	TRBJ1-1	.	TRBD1	CAISDRGRRAEAFF	TGTGCCATCAGTGACAGGGGGCGTCGAGCTGAAGCTTTCTTT
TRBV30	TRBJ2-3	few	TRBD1	CAWRRDRSTDTQYF	TGTGCCTGGAGGAGGGACAGGAGCACAGATACGCAGTATTTT
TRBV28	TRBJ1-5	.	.	CASTTTGSGDQPQHF	TGTGCCAGCACAACAACAGGGAGTGGGGATCAGCCCCAGCATTTT
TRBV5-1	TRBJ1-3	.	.	CASSYAGTGNTIYF	TGCGCCAGCAGCTACGCCGGGACTGGAAACACCATATATTTT
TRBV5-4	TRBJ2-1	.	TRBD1	CASSRDREEQFF	TGTGCCAGCAGCAGGGACAGGGAGGAGCAGTTCTTC
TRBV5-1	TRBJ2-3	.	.	CASSSEWRNTDTQYF	TGCGCCAGCAGCTCGGAATGGCGGAACACAGATACGCAGTATTTT
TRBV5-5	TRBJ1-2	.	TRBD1	CASSFEGYRGTSNYGYTF	TGTGCCAGCAGCTTTGAGGGTTACAGGGGGACTTCTAACTATGGCTACACCTTC
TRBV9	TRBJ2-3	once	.	CASSAAGGGADTQYF	TGTGCCAGCAGCGCAGCAGGTGGTGGGGCAGATACGCAGTATTTT
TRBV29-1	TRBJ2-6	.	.	CGALSGANVLTF	TGCGGAGCTCTATCTGGGGCCAACGTCCTGACTTTC
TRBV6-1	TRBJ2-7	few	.	CASSVVESYEQYF	TGTGCCAGCAGTGTTGTGGAGAGCTACGAGCAGTACTTC
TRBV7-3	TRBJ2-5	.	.	CASSLTGRRDQETQYF	TGTGCCAGCAGCTTAACGGGTCGGCGGGATCAAGAGACCCAGTACTTC
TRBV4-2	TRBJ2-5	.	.	CASSQGGQAAETQYF	TGTGCCAGCAGCCAAGGGGGTCAGGCCGCAGAGACCCAGTACTTC
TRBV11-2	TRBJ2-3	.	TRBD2	CASSSRTSGFTDTQYF	TGTGCCAGCAGCTCCAGGACTAGCGGGTTCACAGATACGCAGTATTTT
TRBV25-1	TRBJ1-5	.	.	CASNEGGNQPQHF	TGTGCCAGCAACGAAGGAGGCAATCAGCCCCAGCATTTT
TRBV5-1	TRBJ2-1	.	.	CASSQFGGSSYNEQFF	TGCGCCAGCAGCCAATTCGGAGGGAGCTCCTACAATGAGCAGTTCTTC
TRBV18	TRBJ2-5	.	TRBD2	CASSPGLAGGEYETQYF	TGTGCCAGCTCACCGGGACTAGCGGGAGGTGAATATGAGACCCAGTACTTC
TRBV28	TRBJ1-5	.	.	CASTEAGNQPQHF	TGTGCCAGCACGGAGGCTGGCAATCAGCCCCAGCATTTT
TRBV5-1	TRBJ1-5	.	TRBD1	CASSVGTGILQPQHF	TGCGCCAGCAGCGTAGGGACAGGGATCCTTCAGCCCCAGCATTTT
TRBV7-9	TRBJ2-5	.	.	CASSWGSGQETQYF	TGTGCCAGCAGCTGGGGTTCTGGGCAAGAGACCCAGTACTTC
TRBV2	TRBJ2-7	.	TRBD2	CASSEGPSGRTYEQYF	TGTGCCAGCAGTGAAGGGCCTAGCGGGAGGACCTACGAGCAGTACTTC
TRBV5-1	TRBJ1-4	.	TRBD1	CASSPYRGAGEKLFF	TGCGCCAGCAGCCCGTACAGGGGGGCAGGTGAAAAACTGTTTTTT
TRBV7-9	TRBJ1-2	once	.	CASSLSQGHGYTF	TGTGCCAGCAGCTTAAGTCAGGGTCATGGCTACACCTTC
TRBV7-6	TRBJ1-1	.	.	CASSLGQTYTEAFF	TGTGCCAGCAGCTTAGGACAGACCTACACTGAAGCTTTCTTT
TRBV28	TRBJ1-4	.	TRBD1	CASSFRGTNEKLFF	TGTGCCAGCAGTTTCAGGGGGACTAATGAAAAACTGTTTTTT
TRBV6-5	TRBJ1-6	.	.	CASSYSNSPPHF	TGTGCCAGCAGTTACAGTAATTCACCCCCCCACTTT
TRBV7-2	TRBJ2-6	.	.	CASSLQGPGANVLTF	TGTGCCAGCAGCTTACAGGGACCCGGGGCCAACGTCCTGACTTTC
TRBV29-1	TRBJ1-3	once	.	CSVEQQFGNTIYF	TGCAGCGTTGAACAGCAATTTGGAAACACCATATATTTT
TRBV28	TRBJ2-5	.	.	CASSAPPGPETQYF	TGTGCCAGCAGTGCCCCACCGGGGCCAGAGACCCAGTACTTC
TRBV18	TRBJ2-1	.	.	CASSPPTLAHYNEQFF	TGTGCCAGCTCACCACCGACACTAGCCCACTACAATGAGCAGTTCTTC
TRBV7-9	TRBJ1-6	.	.	CASSLVDRNSPLHF	TGTGCCAGCAGCTTAGTTGACAGAAATTCACCCCTCCACTTT
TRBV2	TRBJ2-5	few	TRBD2	CASKEREVQETQYF	TGTGCCAGCAAGGAGCGGGAGGTTCAAGAGACCCAGTACTTC
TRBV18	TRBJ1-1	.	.	CASSLPGFTEAFF	TGTGCCAGCTCACTGCCAGGGTTCACTGAAGCTTTCTTT
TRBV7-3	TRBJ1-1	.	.	CASSLMNTEAFF	TGTGCCAGCAGCTTAATGAACACTGAAGCTTTCTTT
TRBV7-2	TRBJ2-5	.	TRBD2	CASSSPTPGSGLYF	TGTGCCAGCAGCTCCCCCACCCCCGGTAGCGGGCTCTACTTC
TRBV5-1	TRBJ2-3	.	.	CASSLPLAQSTDTQYF	TGCGCCAGCAGCTTGCCACTAGCACAAAGCACAGATACGCAGTATTTT
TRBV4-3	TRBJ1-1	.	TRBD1	CASSRGDRNTEAFF	TGCGCCAGCAGCCGGGGGGACAGGAACACTGAAGCTTTCTTT
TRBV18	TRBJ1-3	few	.	CASSPGAPRSGNTIYF	TGTGCCAGCTCACCCGGTGCACCCCGCTCTGGAAACACCATATATTTT
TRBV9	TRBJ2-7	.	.	CASSVARDGDSYEQYF	TGTGCCAGCAGCGTAGCAAGGGACGGTGACTCCTACGAGCAGTACTTC
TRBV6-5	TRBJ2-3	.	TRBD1	CASTAQGASTDTQYF	TGTGCCAGCACCGCACAGGGGGCCAGCACAGATACGCAGTATTTT
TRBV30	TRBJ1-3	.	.	CAWASGHSGNTIYF	TGTGCCTGGGCCTCGGGACACTCTGGAAACACCATATATTTT
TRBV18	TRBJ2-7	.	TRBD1	CASSQGQGRYEQYF	TGTGCCAGCTCACAGGGACAGGGTCGCTACGAGCAGTACTTC
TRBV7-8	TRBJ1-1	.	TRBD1	CASSLDRGGTEAFF	TGTGCCAGCAGCTTAGACAGGGGTGGAACTGAAGCTTTCTTT
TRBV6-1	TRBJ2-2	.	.	CASSAQGLTGELFF	TGTGCCAGCAGTGCACAGGGTCTTACCGGGGAGCTGTTTTTT
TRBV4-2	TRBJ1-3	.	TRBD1	CASTQGQGAGNTIYF	TGTGCCAGCACGCAGGGACAGGGGGCTGGAAACACCATATATTTT
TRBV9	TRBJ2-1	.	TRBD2	CASSISGTSGMNEQFF	TGTGCCAGCAGCATCTCCGGGACTAGCGGGATGAATGAGCAGTTCTTC